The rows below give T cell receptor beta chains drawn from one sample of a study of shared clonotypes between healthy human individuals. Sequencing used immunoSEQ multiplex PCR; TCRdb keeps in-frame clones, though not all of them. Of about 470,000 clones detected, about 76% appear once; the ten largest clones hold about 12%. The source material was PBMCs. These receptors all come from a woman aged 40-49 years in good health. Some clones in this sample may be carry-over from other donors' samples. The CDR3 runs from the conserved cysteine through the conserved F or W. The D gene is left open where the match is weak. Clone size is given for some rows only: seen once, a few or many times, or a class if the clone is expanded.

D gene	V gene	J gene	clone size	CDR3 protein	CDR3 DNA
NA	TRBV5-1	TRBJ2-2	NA	CASSPRDTNTGELFF	TGCGCCAGCAGCCCCCGGGACACGAACACCGGGGAGCTGTTTTTT
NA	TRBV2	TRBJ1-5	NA	CASSEGVTGTRKPQHF	TGTGCCAGCAGTGAAGGGGTGACAGGCACAAGGAAGCCCCAGCATTTT
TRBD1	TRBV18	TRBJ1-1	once	CASSPIPPGQGAGTEAFF	TGTGCCAGCTCACCTATTCCCCCGGGACAGGGGGCTGGCACTGAAGCTTTCTTT
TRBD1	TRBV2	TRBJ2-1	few	CASSSQGSDNEQFF	TGTGCCAGCAGTTCACAGGGGTCGGACAATGAGCAGTTCTTC
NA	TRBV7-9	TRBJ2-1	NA	CASSLGSYNEQFF	TGTGCCAGCAGCTTAGGGTCCTACAATGAGCAGTTCTTC
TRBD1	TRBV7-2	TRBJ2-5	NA	CASSWGQLQETQYF	TGTGCCAGCAGCTGGGGACAGCTTCAAGAGACCCAGTACTTC
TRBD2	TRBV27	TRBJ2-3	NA	CASSLPGLAAHTSTDTQYF	TGTGCCAGCAGTTTACCGGGCCTAGCGGCACATACTAGCACAGATACGCAGTATTTT
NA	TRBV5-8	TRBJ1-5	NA	CASSLGGGQPQHF	TGTGCCAGCAGCTTGGGGGGGGGTCAGCCCCAGCATTTT
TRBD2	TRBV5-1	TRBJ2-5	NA	CASSLGDGREGRETQYF	TGCGCCAGCAGCTTGGGCGACGGCAGGGAGGGACGAGAGACCCAGTACTTC
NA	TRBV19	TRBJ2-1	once	CASSMTPLGRNEQFF	TGTGCCAGTAGTATGACGCCCCTCGGGCGCAATGAGCAGTTCTTC
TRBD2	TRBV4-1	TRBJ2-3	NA	CASSLLAGGTDTQYF	TGCGCCAGCAGCCTCCTCGCGGGAGGTACAGATACGCAGTATTTT
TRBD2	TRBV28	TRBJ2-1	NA	CASSGRAYNEQFF	TGTGCCAGCAGCGGGAGGGCCTACAATGAGCAGTTCTTC
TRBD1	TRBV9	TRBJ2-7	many	CASSVEGTGSYEQYF	TGTGCCAGCAGCGTAGAAGGGACAGGGTCCTACGAGCAGTACTTC
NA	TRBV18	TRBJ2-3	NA	CASSPLASTGAGTDTQYF	TGTGCCAGCTCACCGCTCGCGTCGACGGGGGCTGGCACAGATACGCAGTATTTT
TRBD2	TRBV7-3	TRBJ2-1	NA	CASSPRLAQRLNEQFF	TGTGCCAGCAGCCCTAGACTAGCGCAAAGACTAAATGAGCAGTTCTTC
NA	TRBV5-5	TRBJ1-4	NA	CASSLVGGNEKLFF	TGTGCCAGCAGCTTGGTCGGTGGGAATGAAAAACTGTTTTTT
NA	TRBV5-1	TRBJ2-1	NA	CASSPNPTGSSYNEQFF	TGCGCCAGCAGCCCGAACCCCACAGGGAGCTCCTACAATGAGCAGTTCTTC
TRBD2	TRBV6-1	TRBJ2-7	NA	CASSEALRGVSCF	TGTGCCAGCAGTGAAGCGCTTCGGGGGGTCAGTTGTTTC
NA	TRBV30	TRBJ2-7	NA	CAWSVRSNGEQYF	TGTGCCTGGAGTGTACGTTCCAACGGGGAGCAGTACTTC
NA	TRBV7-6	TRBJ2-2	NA	CASSGADGELFF	TGTGCCAGCAGCGGAGCGGACGGGGAGCTGTTTTTT
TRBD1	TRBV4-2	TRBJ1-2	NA	CASSQEDRVTDGYTF	TGTGCCAGCAGCCAAGAAGACAGGGTAACGGATGGCTACACCTTC
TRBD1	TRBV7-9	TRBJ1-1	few	CASSVDRAVAEAFF	TGTGCCAGCAGCGTAGACAGGGCTGTCGCTGAAGCTTTCTTT
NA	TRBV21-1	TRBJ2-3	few	CASSEQDSRTDTQYF	TGTGCCAGCAGCGAACAGGACAGTCGCACAGATACGCAGTATTTT
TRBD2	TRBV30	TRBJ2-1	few	CAWSVLSGTNEQFF	TGTGCCTGGAGTGTACTAAGCGGGACCAATGAGCAGTTCTTC
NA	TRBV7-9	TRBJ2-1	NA	CASSLAPGEQFF	TGTGCCAGCAGTCTCGCCCCAGGTGAGCAGTTCTTC
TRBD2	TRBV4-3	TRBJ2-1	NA	CASSQTYSSGRGNEQFF	TGCGCCAGCAGCCAAACCTATTCTAGCGGGAGGGGGAATGAGCAGTTCTTC
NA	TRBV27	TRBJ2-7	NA	CASSLVPGIGGEQYF	TGTGCCAGCAGTTTAGTCCCAGGGATTGGAGGCGAGCAGTACTTC
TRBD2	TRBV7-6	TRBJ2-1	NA	CASSKTSNNEQFF	TGTGCCAGCAGCAAGACTAGCAACAATGAGCAGTTCTTC
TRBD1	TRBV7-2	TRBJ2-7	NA	CASSQRPGGWDEQYF	TGTGCCAGCAGCCAGCGGCCAGGGGGCTGGGACGAGCAGTACTTC
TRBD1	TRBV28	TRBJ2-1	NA	CASSFAGTDYNEQFF	TGTGCCAGCAGTTTTGCCGGGACAGACTACAATGAGCAGTTCTTC
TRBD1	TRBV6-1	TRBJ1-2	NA	CASSPDRDYGYTF	TGTGCCAGCAGCCCCGACAGGGACTATGGCTACACCTTC
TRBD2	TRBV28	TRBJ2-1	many	CASSHGLAGGGRNEQFF	TGTGCCAGCAGTCACGGGCTAGCGGGAGGGGGGAGGAATGAGCAGTTCTTC
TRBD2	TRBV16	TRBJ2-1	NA	CASSQSGGLGTYNEQFF	TGTGCCAGCAGCCAATCTGGGGGACTAGGGACCTACAATGAGCAGTTCTTC
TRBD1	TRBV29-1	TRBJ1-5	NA	CSVGQGPNQPQHF	TGCAGCGTTGGACAGGGGCCCAATCAGCCCCAGCATTTT
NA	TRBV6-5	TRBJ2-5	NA	CASSYSSGARETQYF	TGTGCCAGCAGTTACTCGTCGGGGGCGCGGGAGACCCAGTACTTC
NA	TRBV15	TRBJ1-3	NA	CATSRETGSGNTIYF	TGTGCCACCAGCAGAGAAACCGGGTCTGGAAACACCATATATTTT
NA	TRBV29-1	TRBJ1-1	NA	CSVSRELNTEAFF	TGCAGCGTTTCCAGGGAGCTCAACACTGAAGCTTTCTTT